Each of the 2 T cell receptor beta chains below was sequenced from the same sample in a study of T cell responses to AZD1222 COVID-19 vaccine. Clones were sequenced by immunoSEQ multiplex PCR, and TCRdb holds only the in-frame ones, with some missing. The data show about 140,000 clones, with around nine tenths seen just once and about 3.1% held by the top ten. The material sequenced was peripheral blood, taken 28 days after the second AZD1222 dose. Receptors originate from an adult who received the AZD1222 COVID-19 vaccine.

This clone was detected only a few times. V is TRBV9 and J is TRBJ1-1; D is unclear. The V gene lost 4 bases and the J gene lost 1 base, with 14 bases spanning the gap. Germline loops: CDR1 SGDLS, CDR2 YYNGEE. The CDR3 is made up of 15 amino acids. Here the CDR3 reads CASSPRVGSNTEAFF. CDR3 sequence (DNA): TGTGCCAGCAGCCCTCGCGTGGGATCGAACACTGAAGCTTTCTTT.

J is TRBJ1-4 and V is TRBV2, with 7 nucleotides matching TRBD1. Germline CDR1 SNHLY, CDR2 FYNNEI. With V trimmed by 5 bases and J by 5 bases, 5 bases remained unmatched. This CDR3 is 14 amino acids long. DNA for the CDR3: TGTGCCAGCAGTACTCGGACAGGAAATGAAAAACTGTTTTTT. Protein product: CASSTRTGNEKLFF. Looking up the rest from reference TRBV2 and TRBJ1-4 gives the full variable domain: EPEVTQTPSHQVTQMGQEVILRCVPISNHLYFYWYRQILGQKVEFLVSFYNNEISEKSEIFDDQFSVERPDGSNFTLKIRSTKLEDSAMYFCASSTRTGNEKLFFGSGTQLSVL.